These T cell receptor beta chains were read from a single sample in a study of OX40 agonist ivuxolimab in advanced cancers. TCRdb keeps only in-frame clones here, not all; method: immunoSEQ multiplex PCR. Among some 20,000 clones, approximately 86% were seen once, and the ten largest hold around a quarter. The sequencing used CD4+ or CD8+ T cells sorted from blood, collected in a trial of the OX40 agonist ivuxolimab. These receptors were collected from an adult with an advanced solid tumor such as melanoma, head and neck, liver or kidney cancer. CDR3s include the opening cysteine and the closing phenylalanine or tryptophan. A D gene is named only where the DNA matches it firmly. The size entry is marked missing in some rows and otherwise reads once, few, many or a size class.

TRBJ2-1 . TRBD2 TRBV5-1 TGCGCCAGCAGCTTTGGCCTAGCGGGGTTCAATGAGCAGTTCTTC CASSFGLAGFNEQFF
TRBJ2-5 . . TRBV6-5 TGTGCCAGCAGTTTCTACACGGCGCTCCAAGAGACCCAGTACTTC CASSFYTALQETQYF
TRBJ1-2 . TRBD1 TRBV19 TGTGCCAGTATGGGGACAGGGGGCTACGGCTACACCTTC CASMGTGGYGYTF
TRBJ1-3 . TRBD1 TRBV7-2 TGTGCCAGCAGCTTAAGTGACAGGGCTGGAAACACCATATATTTT CASSLSDRAGNTIYF
TRBJ2-1 . . TRBV9 TGTGCCAGCAGCGCCTTAGCAGCAACCTCCTACAATGAGCAGTTCTTC CASSALAATSYNEQFF
TRBJ1-1 . TRBD1 TRBV7-9 TGCGCCAGCAGCGAAAGGACAGGGGGCTTCACTGAAGCTTTCTTT CASSERTGGFTEAFF
TRBJ2-2 few TRBD1 TRBV25-1 TGTGCCAGCGAGGGACAGGGGGAGCTCAACACCGGGGAGCTGTTTTTT CASEGQGELNTGELFF
TRBJ1-4 . . TRBV28 TGTGCCAGCAGTTCAGTAAGAAATGAAAAACTGTTTTTT CASSSVRNEKLFF
TRBJ2-2 . . TRBV9 TGTGCCAGCAGCGTTTTCGGGGTTCGAGAAGTGGCCGGGGAGCTGTTTTTT CASSVFGVREVAGELFF
TRBJ2-7 once . TRBV4-2 TGTGCCAGCAGCCAAGGAATCCTTTACGAGCAGTACTTC CASSQGILYEQYF
TRBJ1-2 . . TRBV9 TGTGCCAGCAGCAGCCAAATACAGCTCACCTTC CASSSQIQLTF
TRBJ1-2 . . TRBV13 TGTGCCAGCAGCTCCCTCTTCGGCTACACCTTC CASSSLFGYTF
TRBJ1-1 once TRBD1 TRBV9 TGTGCCAGCAGCGCGACAGGGGGCGCGAGGACTGAAGCTTTCTTT CASSATGGARTEAFF
TRBJ2-7 . . TRBV29-1 TGCAGCGTATCCGGACTCTGCCCCTACGAGCAGTACTTC CSVSGLCPYEQYF
TRBJ2-2 . TRBD1 TRBV11-3 TGTGCCAGCAGCGCTTACTCAGGGACAGGGAGAAGAACCGGGGAGCTGTTTTTT CASSAYSGTGRRTGELFF
TRBJ2-5 . TRBD2 TRBV7-8 TGTGCCAGCAGCTTGCGAAGCGGGGACCTTGGGACCCAGTACTTC CASSLRSGDLGTQYF
TRBJ1-2 . . TRBV28 TGTGCCAGCAGTTTTCAGGGCACCAGCTATGGCTACACCTTC CASSFQGTSYGYTF
TRBJ2-7 . . TRBV5-1 TGCGCCAGCAGCTTGGACAGCCCTACCTACGAGCAGTACTTC CASSLDSPTYEQYF
TRBJ1-1 few . TRBV9 TGTGCCAGCAGCGTAGTGGGGACGGTGAACACTGAAGCTTTCTTT CASSVVGTVNTEAFF
TRBJ1-2 once . TRBV7-3 TGTGCCAGCATCAATTGGCAGGGACATGGCTACACCTTC CASINWQGHGYTF
TRBJ2-5 . . TRBV4-1 TGCGCCAGCAGCCAAGATTCTGGTTCAGAGACCCAGTACTTC CASSQDSGSETQYF
TRBJ2-6 . . TRBV28 TGTGCCAGCAGTTCCATCTATCCAACACCGTCTGGGGCCAACGTCCTGACTTTC CASSSIYPTPSGANVLTF
TRBJ2-2 . . TRBV30 TGTGCCTGGAGCAGCGGGACAGGGAACACCGGGGAGCTGTTTTTT CAWSSGTGNTGELFF
TRBJ2-1 . TRBD2 TRBV6-5 TGTGCCAGCAGGAGCGGGAGTGAGCAGTTCTTC CASRSGSEQFF
TRBJ2-2 . . TRBV19 TGTGCCAGTAGTAGCACCGGGGAGCTGTTTTTT CASSSTGELFF
TRBJ2-7 once TRBD1 TRBV5-6 TGTGCCAGCAGCTTCAGGGGGCGCCGCTACGAGCAGTACTTC CASSFRGRRYEQYF
TRBJ1-1 . . TRBV2 TGTGCCAGCAGTTACGTGAAGTCGCTAGGGACTGAAGCTTTCTTT CASSYVKSLGTEAFF
TRBJ2-1 . TRBD2 TRBV9 TGTGCCAGCAGCGAATCAGGGACTAGCGGTTACAATGAGCAGTTCTTC CASSESGTSGYNEQFF
TRBJ2-3 . TRBD2 TRBV4-1 TGCGCCAGCAGCCAAACTAGCGGCACAGATACGCAGTATTTT CASSQTSGTDTQYF
TRBJ2-5 once TRBD2 TRBV4-1 TGCGCCAGCAGCCAAGGACTAGCGGAGCTAGAGACCCAGTACTTC CASSQGLAELETQYF
TRBJ1-2 . . TRBV20-1 TGCAGTGCTGAATATGGCTACACCTTC CSAEYGYTF
TRBJ2-6 . . TRBV5-6 TGTGCCAGCAGTCAATGGGGGAGTGGGGCCAACGTCCTGACTTTC CASSQWGSGANVLTF
TRBJ2-5 . . TRBV5-1 TGCGCTAGCAGCTTGGATCGTAGCGCGGTGGAGACCCAGTACTTC CASSLDRSAVETQYF
TRBJ2-7 . . TRBV6-5 TGTGCCAGCAGCCTATACCCCTCCGTCGAGCAGTACTTC CASSLYPSVEQYF
TRBJ2-1 . TRBD1 TRBV27 TGTGCCAGCAGTTCACAGGGGGGTTATGAGCAGTTCTTC CASSSQGGYEQFF
TRBJ2-7 once TRBD1 TRBV27 TGTGCCAGCGCCGCCGGGACAGTAGCCTACGAGCAGTACTTC CASAAGTVAYEQYF
TRBJ1-5 once . TRBV6-1 TGTGCCAGCAGTGGGAGCAGCGGACAGCCCCAGCATTTT CASSGSSGQPQHF
TRBJ2-1 . . TRBV4-1 TGCGCCTCCAGTGGGGGAGATCCCAATGAGCAGTTCTTC CASSGGDPNEQFF
TRBJ2-1 . . TRBV19 TGTGCCAGTAGCCATCCCACCACCTACAATGAGCAGTTCTTC CASSHPTTYNEQFF
TRBJ1-1 . . TRBV5-1 TGCGCCAGCAGCTTGGGTGGGGCTAACACTGAAGCTTTCTTT CASSLGGANTEAFF
TRBJ2-7 . . TRBV6-7 TGTGCCAGCAGTTACGGTCCCGAGTCCTACGAGCAGTACTTC CASSYGPESYEQYF
TRBJ2-3 . . TRBV7-9 TGTGCCAGCAGCTCACCGTTCGGGAATAGCACAGATACGCAGTATTTT CASSSPFGNSTDTQYF
TRBJ2-2 . TRBD1 TRBV25-1 TGTGCCAGCAGTGGGACAGGGGACACCGGGGAGCTGTTTTTT CASSGTGDTGELFF
TRBJ2-1 . . TRBV13 TGTGCCAGCAGCTTAGGTTGGGTAAGCTCCTACAATGAGCAGTTCTTC CASSLGWVSSYNEQFF
TRBJ1-5 . . TRBV28 TGTGCCAGCAGTTTAGGACAGTCACACAATCAGCCCCAGCATTTT CASSLGQSHNQPQHF
TRBJ2-3 . TRBD2 TRBV4-1 TGCGCCAGCAGCCAAGATCGGACTAGCGGGAGGATACGCTCAGATACGCAGTATTTT CASSQDRTSGRIRSDTQYF
TRBJ2-7 once . TRBV11-2 TGTGCCAGCAACCCCACTGGGGGTAGGGCGGACTACGAGCAGTACTTC CASNPTGGRADYEQYF
TRBJ2-1 . TRBD2 TRBV13 TGTGCCAGCAGCCTTATTGGGACTAGCGCTGTTGATGAGCAGTTCTTC CASSLIGTSAVDEQFF